A single sample gave rise to the 13 T cell receptor beta chains below, sequenced in a study of human T cells and chemical hapten exposure. Time point in this sample: pre-sensitization, week 0. As to treatment: therapeutic diphenylcyclopropenone sensitization with weekly scalp DPC. One entry per CDR3 protein, called by TCRdb with MiXCR from the RACE reads. The sample has under 300,000 distinct CDR3 sequences; 7.5% to 10% are singletons. The sequenced sample was whole blood, obtained in connection with sensitization to the hapten diphenylcyclopropenone (DPC). The receptors were gathered from a middle-aged woman with alopecia areata. Some clones in this sample may be carry-over from other donors' samples.

The sample holds a few counts of this clonotype. The chain is built from TRBV7-2 and TRBJ1-5; 8 bases align to TRBD1. The CDR3 has 16 amino acids. Losses at the gene ends were 3 bases for V and 0 bases for J; bases not matched to a gene: 4. Germline loops: CDR1 SGHTA, CDR2 FQGNSA. For the CDR3, the DNA is TGTGCCAGCAGCTTTGGGACAGGCTTTAGCAATCAGCCCCAGCATTTT. Its protein product is CASSFGTGFSNQPQHF.

The chain combines TRBV10-3 with TRBJ1-3; D is perhaps TRBD1 (5 bases). Germline loops: CDR1 ENHRY, CDR2 SYGVKD. This CDR3 is built from 13 residues. Trimming took 10 bases from V and 2 from J, leaving 12 bases between them. CDR3 nucleotides: TGTGCCACCGGAGGGGTTACTGGAAACACCATATATTTT. It yields the protein CATGGVTGNTIYF.

V is TRBV7-9 and J is TRBJ2-1; the D gene is possibly TRBD2 (6 bases). Trimming cost V 1 base and J 6 bases, with 16 bases left between them. The CDR3 length is 16 residues. Looked up from germline, CDR1 is SEHNR and CDR2 is FQNEAQ (reference sequence). The CDR3 DNA is TGTGCCAGCAGCTTAGGAAGCAGCGGGTCAGTCAATGAGCAGTTCTTC. Translating gives CASSLGSSGSVNEQFF.

This clonotype has just a few counts. The rearrangement joins TRBV29-1 to TRBJ2-3, with no clear D. Deletions cut 7 bases from V and 6 bases from J, with 14 bases between. The germline V gene has CDR1 SQVTM and CDR2 ANQGSEA. This CDR3 has 12 amino acids. The CDR3 region has the DNA TGCAGCGCCGCCGGGTCTGGCGATACGCAGTATTTT. It is translated as CSAAGSGDTQYF.

This clonotype appeared a few times. The CDR3 here is CASRKQETEAFF. For the CDR3, the DNA is TGTGCCAGTAGAAAACAGGAAACTGAAGCTTTCTTT. The chain couples TRBV6-6 to TRBJ1-1, with a tentative D call TRBD1 (5 bases). This CDR3 comprises 12 residues. From germline, CDR1 is MNHNY and CDR2 SVGAGI (reference sequence). Between the trimmed V and J ends, which lost 9 bases and 5 bases, there was a span of 13 bases.

The V call is TRBV12-3 or TRBV12-4, the J call TRBJ2-7; D unclear. V gave up 7 bases and J gave up 0 bases, with 7 bases separating them. The CDR3 is made up of 12 amino acids. This CDR3 reads CASTSRSYEQYF. In DNA form, the CDR3 reads TGTGCCAGCACCTCTCGCTCCTACGAGCAGTACTTC.

This clonotype was recorded many times. At one end, the junction sequence differs from germline, possibly due to a read error. The CDR3 reads CASNLLAGGSPRLFF. The DNA of the CDR3 is TGTGCCAGCAACTTACTAGCGGGAGGGTCCCCTCGTTTGTTCTTC. The J gene is TRBJ2-1, the V gene TRBV7-8; 13 bases fit TRBD2. Germline lookup yields CDR1 SGHVS and CDR2 FQNEAQ. The CDR3 is made up of 15 amino acids.

This clonotype came up a few times. The chain links TRBV6-2 or TRBV6-3 to TRBJ2-3, with TRBD2 as a possible D gene (8 bases). The ends were cut back, 5 bases at V and 0 bases at J, with 18 bases in the middle. This CDR3 spans 17 amino acids. Germline CDR1 MNHEY, CDR2 SVGEGT. In DNA form, the CDR3 reads TGTGCCAGCAGTAATGAGGGGGCTAGCGGGAGCACAGATACGCAGTATTTT. It specifies CASSNEGASGSTDTQYF.

The J gene is TRBJ1-1, the V gene TRBV5-6; 9 positions agree with TRBD1. The germline V gene encodes CDR1 SGHDT and CDR2 YYEEEE. The length of the CDR3 is 17 residues. The J segment lost 0 bases and the V segment lost 3 bases, leaving 9 bases of the junction unmatched. CDR3 protein: CASSSYGQGTMNTEAFF. CDR3 DNA: TGTGCCAGCAGCTCATACGGACAGGGGACCATGAACACTGAAGCTTTCTTT.

In its sample, this clonotype was seen many times. V and J are TRBV24-1 and TRBJ2-1; TRBD1 might be the D (5 bases). V was cut by 0 bases and J by 8 bases, with 7 bases left in between. The length of the CDR3 is 13 residues. The V gene's germline CDR1 is KGHDR and CDR2 SFDVKD. CDR3 loop: CATSDLQGYEQFF. CDR3 nucleotide sequence: TGTGCCACCAGTGATTTGCAGGGTTATGAGCAGTTCTTC.

The V call is TRBV3-1, the J call TRBJ2-2; 8 bases map to TRBD2. With 6 bases clipped from V and 7 bases from J, the junction kept 7 bases outside the gene matches. Germline assignment: CDR1 LGHDT and CDR2 YNNKEL (reference sequence). The CDR3 is 14 amino acids. In DNA form, the CDR3 reads TGTGCCAGCAGGGGGACTAGGACTGGCGGGGAGCTGTTTTTT. Translated: CASRGTRTGGELFF.

The chain is built from TRBV28 and TRBJ2-3; D is perhaps TRBD2 (5 bases). Germline V lookup: CDR1 MDHEN, CDR2 SYDVKM. Trimming removed 6 bases from V and 2 bases from J, with 24 bases in between. CDR3 size: 18 residues. CDR3 loop: CASSPVRALPLNTDTQYF. The CDR3 bases are TGTGCCAGCAGCCCCGTGAGGGCTTTACCCCTAAACACAGATACGCAGTATTTT. Variable domain in full (rest from reference TRBV28 and TRBJ2-3): DVKVTQSSRYLVKRTGEKVFLECVQDMDHENMFWYRQDPGLGLRLIYFSYDVKMKEKGDIPEGYSVSREKKERFSLILESASTNQTSMYLCASSPVRALPLNTDTQYFGPGTRLTVL.

The chain has TRBV7-2 and TRBJ2-1; D is unresolved. This CDR3 comprises 14 residues. In germline, CDR1 is SGHTA, CDR2 FQGNSA. V gave up 3 bases and J gave up 4 bases, with 10 bases separating them. The CDR3 sequence is CASSLVTAYNEQFF. The CDR3 DNA reads TGTGCCAGCAGCTTGGTAACCGCTTACAATGAGCAGTTCTTC.